This T cell receptor (beta chain) is drawn from a study of T cell responses to AZD1222 COVID-19 vaccine. The germline V gene encodes CDR1 MNHEY and CDR2 SVGAGI. Between the trimmed V and J ends, which lost 3 bases and 2 bases, there was a span of 5 bases. The CDR3 has 12 residues. TCRdb's copy holds only in-frame clones and misses some; the assay was immunoSEQ multiplex PCR. In the table there are around 100,000 clones, around 87% of which are singletons. The table lists this clone with a count of one. The origin of this receptor is an adult in good health. This chain links TRBV6-5 with TRBJ2-7; no clear D. Sequences were derived from peripheral blood, sampled on day 0 of MenACWY control vaccination. As DNA, the CDR3 is TGTGCCAGCAGTTATACGCCCTACGAGCAGTACTTC. This sequence encodes CASSYTPYEQYF.